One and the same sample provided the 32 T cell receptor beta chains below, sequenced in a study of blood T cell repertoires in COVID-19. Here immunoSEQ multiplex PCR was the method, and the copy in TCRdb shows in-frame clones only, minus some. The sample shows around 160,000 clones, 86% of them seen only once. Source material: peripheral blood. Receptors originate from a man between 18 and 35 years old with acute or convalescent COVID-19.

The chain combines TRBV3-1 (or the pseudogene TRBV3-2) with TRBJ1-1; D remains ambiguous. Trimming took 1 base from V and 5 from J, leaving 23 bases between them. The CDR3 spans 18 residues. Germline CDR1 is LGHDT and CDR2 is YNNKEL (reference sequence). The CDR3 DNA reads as TGTGCCAGCAGCCAAGTCTTTCCTGGGAGTGGGGATTCGACTGAAGCTTTCTTT. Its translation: CASSQVFPGSGDSTEAFF.

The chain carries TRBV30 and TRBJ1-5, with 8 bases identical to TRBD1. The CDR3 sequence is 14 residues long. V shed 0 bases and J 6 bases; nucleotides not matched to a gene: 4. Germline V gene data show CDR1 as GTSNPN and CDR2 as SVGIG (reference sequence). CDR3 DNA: TGTGCCTGGAGTGTCGGACAGGGAACTCAGCCCCAGCATTTT. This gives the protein CAWSVGQGTQPQHF. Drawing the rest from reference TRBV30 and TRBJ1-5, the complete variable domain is SQTIHQWPATLVQPVGSPLSLECTVEGTSNPNLYWYRQAAGRGLQLLFYSVGIGQISSEVPQNLSASRPQDRQFILSSKKLLLSDSGFYLCAWSVGQGTQPQHFGDGTRLSIL.

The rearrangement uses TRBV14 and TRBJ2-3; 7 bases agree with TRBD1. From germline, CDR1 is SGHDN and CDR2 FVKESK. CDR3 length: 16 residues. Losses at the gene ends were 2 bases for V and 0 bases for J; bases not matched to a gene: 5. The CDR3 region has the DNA TGTGCCAGCAGCCAACGGCAGGGGGTTAGCACAGATACGCAGTATTTT. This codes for CASSQRQGVSTDTQYF.

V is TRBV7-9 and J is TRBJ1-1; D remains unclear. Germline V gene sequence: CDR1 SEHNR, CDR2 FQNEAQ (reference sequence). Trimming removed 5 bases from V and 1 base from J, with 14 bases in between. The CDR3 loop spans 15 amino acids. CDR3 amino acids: CASSPRGAGNTEAFF. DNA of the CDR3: TGTGCCAGCAGCCCAAGAGGCGCGGGGAACACTGAAGCTTTCTTT.

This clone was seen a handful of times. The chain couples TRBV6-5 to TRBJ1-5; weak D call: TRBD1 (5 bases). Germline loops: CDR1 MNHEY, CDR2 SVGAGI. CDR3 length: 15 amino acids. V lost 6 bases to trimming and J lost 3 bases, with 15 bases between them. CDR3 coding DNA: TGTGCCAGCAGCGGAGGGCAGGGAAACAATCAGCCCCAGCATTTT. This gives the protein CASSGGQGNNQPQHF.

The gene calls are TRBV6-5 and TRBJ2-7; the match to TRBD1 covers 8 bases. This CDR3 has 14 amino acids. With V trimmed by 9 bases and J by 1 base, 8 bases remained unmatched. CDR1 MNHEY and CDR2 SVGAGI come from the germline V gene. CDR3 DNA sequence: TGTGCCAGTTATCTGAGACAGGGGTCCTACGAGCAGTACTTC. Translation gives CASYLRQGSYEQYF.

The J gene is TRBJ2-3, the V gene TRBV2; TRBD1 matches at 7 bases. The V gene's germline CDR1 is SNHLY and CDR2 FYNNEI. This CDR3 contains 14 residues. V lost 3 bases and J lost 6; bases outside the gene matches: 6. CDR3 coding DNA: TGTGCCAGCAGTGACCTGAGGGGGCCTGATACGCAGTATTTT. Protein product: CASSDLRGPDTQYF. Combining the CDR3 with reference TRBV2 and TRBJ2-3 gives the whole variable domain EPEVTQTPSHQVTQMGQEVILRCVPISNHLYFYWYRQILGQKVEFLVSFYNNEISEKSEIFDDQFSVERPDGSNFTLKIRSTKLEDSAMYFCASSDLRGPDTQYFGPGTRLTVL.

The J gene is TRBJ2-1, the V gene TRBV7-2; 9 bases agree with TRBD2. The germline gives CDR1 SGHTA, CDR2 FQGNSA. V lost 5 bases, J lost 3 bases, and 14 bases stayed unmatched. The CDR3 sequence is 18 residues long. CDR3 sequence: CASSVDRVAGGGYNEQFF. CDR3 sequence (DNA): TGTGCCAGCAGCGTAGACAGGGTCGCGGGAGGGGGCTACAATGAGCAGTTCTTC.

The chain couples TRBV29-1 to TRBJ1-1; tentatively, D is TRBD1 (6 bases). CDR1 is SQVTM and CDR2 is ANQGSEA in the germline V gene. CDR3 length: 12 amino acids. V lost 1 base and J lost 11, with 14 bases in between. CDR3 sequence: CSVEAQGRGAFF. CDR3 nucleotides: TGCAGCGTTGAAGCACAGGGAAGAGGGGCTTTCTTT.

The CDR3 is CASSPTGPSSPLHF. In DNA form, the CDR3 reads TGCGCCAGCAGCCCGACAGGGCCCTCTTCACCCCTCCACTTT. The V and J genes are TRBV5-1 and TRBJ1-6; 7 bases agree with TRBD1. The germline V gene encodes CDR1 SGHRS and CDR2 YFSETQ. Trimming took 4 bases from V and 9 from J; bases not matched to a gene: 7. There are 14 residues in the CDR3. The variable domain in full, completed from reference TRBV5-1 and TRBJ1-6, reads KAGVTQTPRYLIKTRGQQVTLSCSPISGHRSVSWYQQTPGQGLQFLFEYFSETQRNKGNFPGRFSGRQFSNSRSEMNVSTLELGDSALYLCASSPTGPSSPLHFGNGTRLTVT.

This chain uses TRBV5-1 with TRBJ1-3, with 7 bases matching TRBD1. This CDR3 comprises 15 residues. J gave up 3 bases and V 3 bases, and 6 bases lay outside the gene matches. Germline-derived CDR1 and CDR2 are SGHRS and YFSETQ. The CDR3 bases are TGCGCCAGCAGCTACACAGGGGTGGGTGGAAACACCATATATTTT. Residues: CASSYTGVGGNTIYF.

The CDR3: CASGEYSNQPQHF. CDR3 nucleotides: TGTGCCAGCGGGGAGTATAGCAATCAGCCCCAGCATTTT. The chain employs TRBV12-3 or TRBV12-4 and TRBJ1-5; D remains unclear. CDR3 length: 13 residues. The V and J ends lost 8 bases and 0 bases respectively, with 8 bases between them.

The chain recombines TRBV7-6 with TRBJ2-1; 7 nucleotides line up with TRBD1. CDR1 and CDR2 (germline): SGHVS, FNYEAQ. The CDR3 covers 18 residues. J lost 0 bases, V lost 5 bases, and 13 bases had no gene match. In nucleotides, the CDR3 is TGTGCCAGCAGCCCCAATAACAGGGGCTGGAGCTCCTACAATGAGCAGTTCTTC. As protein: CASSPNNRGWSSYNEQFF.

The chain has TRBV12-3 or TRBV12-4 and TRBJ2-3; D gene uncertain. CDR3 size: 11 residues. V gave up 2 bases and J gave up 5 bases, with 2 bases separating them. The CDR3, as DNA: TGTGCCAGCAGTTTACGAGATACGCAGTATTTT. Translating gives CASSLRDTQYF.

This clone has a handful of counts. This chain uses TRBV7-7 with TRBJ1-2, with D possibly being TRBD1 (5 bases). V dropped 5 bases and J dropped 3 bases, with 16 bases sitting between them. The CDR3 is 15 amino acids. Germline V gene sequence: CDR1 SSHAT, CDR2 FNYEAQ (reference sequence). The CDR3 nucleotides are TGTGCCAGCAGCGGAGGGGCCTTAGTCGACTATGGCTACACCTTC. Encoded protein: CASSGGALVDYGYTF.

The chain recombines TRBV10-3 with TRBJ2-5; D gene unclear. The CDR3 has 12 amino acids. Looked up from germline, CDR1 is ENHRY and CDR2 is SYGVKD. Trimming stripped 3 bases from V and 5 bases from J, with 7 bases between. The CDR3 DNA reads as TGTGCCATCAGTGATAGCCGGGAGACCCAGTACTTC. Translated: CAISDSRETQYF.

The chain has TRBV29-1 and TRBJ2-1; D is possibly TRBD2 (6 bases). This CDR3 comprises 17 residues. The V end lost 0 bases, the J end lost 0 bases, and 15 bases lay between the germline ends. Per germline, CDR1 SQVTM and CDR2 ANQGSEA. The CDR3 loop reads CSVEDRRGWISYNEQFF. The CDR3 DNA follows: TGCAGCGTTGAAGATCGGAGGGGTTGGATCTCCTACAATGAGCAGTTCTTC.

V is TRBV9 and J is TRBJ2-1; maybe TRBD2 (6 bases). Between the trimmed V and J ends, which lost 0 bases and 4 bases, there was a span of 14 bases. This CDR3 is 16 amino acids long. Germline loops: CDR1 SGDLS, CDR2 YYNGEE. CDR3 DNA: TGTGCCAGCAGCGTAGGGGGGACTCAAGCTTACAATGAGCAGTTCTTC. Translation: CASSVGGTQAYNEQFF.

CDR3 sequence reads: CASSETGRETQYF. Written as DNA, the CDR3 is TGTGCCAGCAGCGAGACAGGGCGAGAGACCCAGTACTTC. The V and J genes are TRBV11-2 and TRBJ2-5, with 7 bases fitting TRBD1. The CDR3 is made up of 13 amino acids. The ends lost 5 bases at V and 4 bases at J; junction bases unmatched: 4. Germline V gene sequence: CDR1 SGHAT, CDR2 FQNNGV. The full variable domain, rest sourced from reference TRBV11-2 and TRBJ2-5, is EAGVAQSPRYKIIEKRQSVAFWCNPISGHATLYWYQQILGQGPKLLIQFQNNGVVDDSQLPKDRFSAERLKGVDSTLKIQPAKLEDSAVYLCASSETGRETQYFGPGTRLLVL.

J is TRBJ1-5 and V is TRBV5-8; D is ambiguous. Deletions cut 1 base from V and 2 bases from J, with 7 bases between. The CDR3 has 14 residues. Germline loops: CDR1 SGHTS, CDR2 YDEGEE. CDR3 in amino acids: CASSLYQGNQPQHF. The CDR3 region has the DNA TGTGCCAGCAGCTTGTACCAGGGCAATCAGCCCCAGCATTTT. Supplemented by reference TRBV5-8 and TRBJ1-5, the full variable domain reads EAGVTQSPTHLIKTRGQQATLRCSPISGHTSVYWYQQALGLGLQFLLWYDEGEERNRGNFPPRFSGRQFPNYSSELNVNALELEDSALYLCASSLYQGNQPQHFGDGTRLSIL.

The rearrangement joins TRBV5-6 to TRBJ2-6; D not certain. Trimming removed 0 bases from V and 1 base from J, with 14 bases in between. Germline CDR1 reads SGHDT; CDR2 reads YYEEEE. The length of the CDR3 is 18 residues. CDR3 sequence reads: CASSLEAGLSSGANVLTF. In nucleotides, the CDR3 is TGTGCCAGCAGCTTGGAGGCAGGTTTAAGTTCTGGGGCCAACGTCCTGACTTTC. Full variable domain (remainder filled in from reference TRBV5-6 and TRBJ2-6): DAGVTQSPTHLIKTRGQQVTLRCSPKSGHDTVSWYQQALGQGPQFIFQYYEEEERQRGNFPDRFSGHQFPNYSSELNVNALLLGDSALYLCASSLEAGLSSGANVLTFGAGSRLTVL.

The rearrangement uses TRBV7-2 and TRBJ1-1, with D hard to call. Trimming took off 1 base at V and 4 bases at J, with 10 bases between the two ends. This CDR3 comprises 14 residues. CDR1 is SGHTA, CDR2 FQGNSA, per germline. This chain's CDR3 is CASSLVALGTEAFF. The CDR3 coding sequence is TGTGCCAGCAGCTTAGTGGCCCTAGGCACTGAAGCTTTCTTT.

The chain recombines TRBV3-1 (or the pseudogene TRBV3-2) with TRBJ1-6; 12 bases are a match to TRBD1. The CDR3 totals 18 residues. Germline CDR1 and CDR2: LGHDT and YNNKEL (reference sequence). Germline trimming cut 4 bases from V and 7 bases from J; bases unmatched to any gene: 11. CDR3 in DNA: TGTGCCAGCAGCCCTCGGCCGGGACAGGGGGCTATGAATTCACCCCTCCACTTT. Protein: CASSPRPGQGAMNSPLHF.

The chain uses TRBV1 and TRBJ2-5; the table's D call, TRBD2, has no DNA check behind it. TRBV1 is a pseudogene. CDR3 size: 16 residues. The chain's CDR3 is CTSSLEEGSGGETQYF. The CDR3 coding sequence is TGCACCAGCAGCCTGGAGGAGGGTAGCGGGGGCGAGACCCAGTACTTC.

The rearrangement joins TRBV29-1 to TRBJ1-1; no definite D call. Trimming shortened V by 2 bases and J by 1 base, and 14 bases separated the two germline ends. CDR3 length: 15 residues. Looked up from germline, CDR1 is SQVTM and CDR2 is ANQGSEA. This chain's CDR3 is CSVEHGGDRNTEAFF. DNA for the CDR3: TGCAGCGTTGAACATGGCGGAGATAGGAACACTGAAGCTTTCTTT.

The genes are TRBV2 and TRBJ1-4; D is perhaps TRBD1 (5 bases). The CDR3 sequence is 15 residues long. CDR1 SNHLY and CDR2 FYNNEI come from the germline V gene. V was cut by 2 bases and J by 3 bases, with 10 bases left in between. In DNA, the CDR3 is TGTGCCAGCAGTGAACTTCCAGGGTCTAATGAAAAACTGTTTTTT. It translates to CASSELPGSNEKLFF.

The CDR3 loop is CASGKHGGDQPQHF. Here the CDR3 DNA reads TGTGCTAGTGGTAAGCATGGGGGCGATCAGCCCCAGCATTTT. This sequence joins TRBV12-5 and TRBJ1-5; maybe TRBD1 (6 bases). Germline-derived CDR1 and CDR2 are LGHNT and FRNRAP. There are 14 residues in the CDR3. Trimming took 5 bases from V and 5 from J, leaving 13 bases between them.

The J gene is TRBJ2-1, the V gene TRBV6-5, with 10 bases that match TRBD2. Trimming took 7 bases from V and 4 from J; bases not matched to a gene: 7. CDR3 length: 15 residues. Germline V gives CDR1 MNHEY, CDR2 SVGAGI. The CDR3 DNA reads TGTGCCAGCATGAGGGGGACTAGCGTTTACAATGAGCAGTTCTTC. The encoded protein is CASMRGTSVYNEQFF.

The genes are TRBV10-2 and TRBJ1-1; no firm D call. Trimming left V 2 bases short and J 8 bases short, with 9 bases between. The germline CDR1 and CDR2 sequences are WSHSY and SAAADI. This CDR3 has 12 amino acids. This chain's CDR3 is CASSEMRQEAFF. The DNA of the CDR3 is TGCGCCAGCAGTGAGATGCGGCAGGAAGCTTTCTTT.

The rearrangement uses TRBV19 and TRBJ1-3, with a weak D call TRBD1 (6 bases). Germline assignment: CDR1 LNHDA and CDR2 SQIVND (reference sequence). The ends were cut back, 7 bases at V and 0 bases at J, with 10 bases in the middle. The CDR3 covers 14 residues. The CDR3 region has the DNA TGTGCCAGTACGGACAGTTACTCTGGAAACACCATATATTTT. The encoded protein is CASTDSYSGNTIYF.

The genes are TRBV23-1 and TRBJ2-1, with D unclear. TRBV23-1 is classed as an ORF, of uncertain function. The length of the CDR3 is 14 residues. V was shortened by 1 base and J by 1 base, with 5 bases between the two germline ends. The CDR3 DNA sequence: TGCGCCAGCAGTCAATATTCATCCTACAATGAGCAGTTCTTC. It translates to CASSQYSSYNEQFF.

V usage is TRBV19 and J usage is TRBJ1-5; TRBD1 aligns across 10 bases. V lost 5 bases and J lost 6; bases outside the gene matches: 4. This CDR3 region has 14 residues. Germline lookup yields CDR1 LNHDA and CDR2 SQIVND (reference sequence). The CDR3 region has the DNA TGTGCCAGTAGTTCTGACAGGGGGCCTCAGCCCCAGCATTTT. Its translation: CASSSDRGPQPQHF.